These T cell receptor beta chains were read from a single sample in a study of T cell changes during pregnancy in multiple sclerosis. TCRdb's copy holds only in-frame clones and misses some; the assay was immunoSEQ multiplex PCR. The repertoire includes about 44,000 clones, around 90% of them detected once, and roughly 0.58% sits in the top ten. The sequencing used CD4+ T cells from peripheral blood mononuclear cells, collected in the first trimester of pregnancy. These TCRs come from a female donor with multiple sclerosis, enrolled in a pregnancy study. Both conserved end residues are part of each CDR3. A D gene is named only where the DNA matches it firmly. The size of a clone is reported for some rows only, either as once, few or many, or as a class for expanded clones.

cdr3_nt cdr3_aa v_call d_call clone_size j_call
TGTGCCAGCAGCTTAGATGGGGGCCGCACAGATACGCAGTATTTT CASSLDGGRTDTQYF TRBV11-2 NA NA TRBJ2-3
TGTGCCAGCAGATCCACAGGGGCAGGACAGCCCCAGCATTTT CASRSTGAGQPQHF TRBV6-5 TRBD1 NA TRBJ1-5
TGCAGCGTCGGAGAGAATACGCAGTATTTT CSVGENTQYF TRBV29-1 NA NA TRBJ2-3
TGCGCCAGCAGCCAAGGACAGGGACCGACCGGTGAAGCTTTCTTT CASSQGQGPTGEAFF TRBV4-1 TRBD1 NA TRBJ1-1
TGTGCCAGCAGTTCCATCAGGGGCAATCAGCCCCAGCATTTT CASSSIRGNQPQHF TRBV27 NA NA TRBJ1-5
TGCGCCAGCAGCTTGAACGAAGCGGGGCCGAACACCGGGGAGCTGTTTTTT CASSLNEAGPNTGELFF TRBV5-1 TRBD2 NA TRBJ2-2
TGTGCCAGCAGCTCCAGATCCGGGTCAGCCTACAATGAGCAGTTCTTC CASSSRSGSAYNEQFF TRBV7-6 NA NA TRBJ2-1
TGCACCAGCAGCCAAGATCGACTAGCGGAAGAGACCCAGTACTTC CTSSQDRLAEETQYF TRBV1 NA once TRBJ2-5
TGTGCCAGCAGCCTAGGGACAGGGGAGGTTGGTGAGCAGTTCTTC CASSLGTGEVGEQFF TRBV7-9 TRBD1 NA TRBJ2-1
TGTGCCAGCAGCAAAAGGCTCGGACAGGGGCAGAGAGAGACCCAGTACTTC CASSKRLGQGQRETQYF TRBV21-1 NA NA TRBJ2-5
TGTGCCAGCAGCTTACGACAGGGCGGTATTCCCGAAACCGGGGAGCTGTTTTTT CASSLRQGGIPETGELFF TRBV7-6 TRBD1 NA TRBJ2-2